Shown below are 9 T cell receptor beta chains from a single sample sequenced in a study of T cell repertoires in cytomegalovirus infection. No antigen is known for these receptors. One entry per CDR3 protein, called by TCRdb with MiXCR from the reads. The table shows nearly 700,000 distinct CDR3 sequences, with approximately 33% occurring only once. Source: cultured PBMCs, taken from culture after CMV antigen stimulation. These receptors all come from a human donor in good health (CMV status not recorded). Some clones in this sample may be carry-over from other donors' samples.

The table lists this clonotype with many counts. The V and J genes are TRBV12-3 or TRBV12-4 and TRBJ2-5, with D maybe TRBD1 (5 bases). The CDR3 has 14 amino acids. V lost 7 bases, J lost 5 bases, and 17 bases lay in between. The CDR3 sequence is CASTRTRRVETQYF. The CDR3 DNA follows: TGTGCCAGCACTCGGACACGAAGGGTGGAGACCCAGTACTTC.

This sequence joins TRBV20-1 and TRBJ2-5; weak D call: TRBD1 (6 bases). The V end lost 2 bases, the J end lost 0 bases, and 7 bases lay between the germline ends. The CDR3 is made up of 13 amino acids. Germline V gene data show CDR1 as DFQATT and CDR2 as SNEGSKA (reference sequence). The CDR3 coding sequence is TGCAGTGCTAGACGGGACAACCAAGAGACCCAGTACTTC. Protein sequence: CSARRDNQETQYF.

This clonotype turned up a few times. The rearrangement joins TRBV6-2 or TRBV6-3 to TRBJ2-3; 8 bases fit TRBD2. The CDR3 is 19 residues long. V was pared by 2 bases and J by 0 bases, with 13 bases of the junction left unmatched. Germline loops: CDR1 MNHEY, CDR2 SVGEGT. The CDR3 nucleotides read TGTGCCAGCAGTTACCTAGGACCGAGCGGGAGCGCGAGCACAGATACGCAGTATTTT. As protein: CASSYLGPSGSASTDTQYF.

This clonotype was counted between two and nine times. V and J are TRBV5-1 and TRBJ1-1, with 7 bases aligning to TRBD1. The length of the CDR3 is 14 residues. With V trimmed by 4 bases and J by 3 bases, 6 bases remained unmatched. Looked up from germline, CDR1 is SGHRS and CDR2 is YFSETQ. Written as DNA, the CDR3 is TGCGCCAGCAGCCAGAGGGACAGCTACACTGAAGCTTTCTTT. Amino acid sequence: CASSQRDSYTEAFF.

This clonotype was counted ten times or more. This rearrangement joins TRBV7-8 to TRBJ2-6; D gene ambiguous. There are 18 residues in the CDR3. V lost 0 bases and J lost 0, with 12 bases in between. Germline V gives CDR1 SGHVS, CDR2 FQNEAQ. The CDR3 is CASSLARLINSGANVLTF. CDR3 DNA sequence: TGTGCCAGCAGCTTAGCAAGGCTCATAAACTCTGGGGCCAACGTCCTGACTTTC.

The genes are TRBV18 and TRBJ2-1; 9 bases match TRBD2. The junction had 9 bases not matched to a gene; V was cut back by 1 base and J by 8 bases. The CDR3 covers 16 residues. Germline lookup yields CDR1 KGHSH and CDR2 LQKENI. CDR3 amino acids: CASSPRRGRDGHEQFF. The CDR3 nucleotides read TGTGCCAGCTCACCACGCCGCGGGAGGGACGGGCATGAGCAGTTCTTC.

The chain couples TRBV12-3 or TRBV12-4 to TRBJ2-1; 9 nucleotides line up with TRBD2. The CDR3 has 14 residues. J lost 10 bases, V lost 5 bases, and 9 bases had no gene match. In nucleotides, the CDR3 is TGTGCCAGCAGTGCGGGGGGGCCGCTGGTGGAGCAGTTCTTC. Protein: CASSAGGPLVEQFF.

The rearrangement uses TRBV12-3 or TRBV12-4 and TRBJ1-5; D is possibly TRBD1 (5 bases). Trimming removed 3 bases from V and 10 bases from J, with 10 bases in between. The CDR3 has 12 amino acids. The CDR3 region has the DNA TGTGCCAGCAGTTTTCGGGGGAGTCCCCAGCATTTT. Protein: CASSFRGSPQHF.

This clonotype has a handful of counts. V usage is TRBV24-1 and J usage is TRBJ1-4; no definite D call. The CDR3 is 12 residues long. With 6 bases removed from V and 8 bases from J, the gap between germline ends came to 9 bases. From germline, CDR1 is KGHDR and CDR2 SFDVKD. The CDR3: CATSSSGEKLFF. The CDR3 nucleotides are TGTGCCACCAGTTCGTCGGGAGAAAAACTGTTTTTT.